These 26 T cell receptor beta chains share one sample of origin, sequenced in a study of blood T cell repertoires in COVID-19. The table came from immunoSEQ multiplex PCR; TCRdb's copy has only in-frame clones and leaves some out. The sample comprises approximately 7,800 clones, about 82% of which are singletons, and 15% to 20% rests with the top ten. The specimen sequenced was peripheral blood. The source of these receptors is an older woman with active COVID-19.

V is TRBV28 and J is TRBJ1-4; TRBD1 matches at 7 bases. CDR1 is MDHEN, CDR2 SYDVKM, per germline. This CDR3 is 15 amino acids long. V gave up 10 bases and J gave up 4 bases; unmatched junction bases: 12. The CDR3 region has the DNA TGTGCCACCAAGACCAGGGACAGAGTTAATGAAAAACTGTTTTTT. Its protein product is CATKTRDRVNEKLFF. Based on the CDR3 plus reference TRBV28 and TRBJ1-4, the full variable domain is DVKVTQSSRYLVKRTGEKVFLECVQDMDHENMFWYRQDPGLGLRLIYFSYDVKMKEKGDIPEGYSVSREKKERFSLILESASTNQTSMYLCATKTRDRVNEKLFFGSGTQLSVL.

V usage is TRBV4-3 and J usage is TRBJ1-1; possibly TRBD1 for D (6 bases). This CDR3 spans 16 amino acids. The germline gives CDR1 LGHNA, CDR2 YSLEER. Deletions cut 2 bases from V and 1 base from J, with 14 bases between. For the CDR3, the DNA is TGCGCCAGCAGCCAACTCCCGGGGGGCTGGAACACTGAAGCTTTCTTT. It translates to CASSQLPGGWNTEAFF.

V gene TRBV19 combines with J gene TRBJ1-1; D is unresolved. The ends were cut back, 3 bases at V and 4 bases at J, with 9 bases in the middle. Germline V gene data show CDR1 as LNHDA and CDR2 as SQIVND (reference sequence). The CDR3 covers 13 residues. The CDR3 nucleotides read TGTGCCAGTAGTATCGGTACAGCCACTGAAGCTTTCTTT. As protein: CASSIGTATEAFF.

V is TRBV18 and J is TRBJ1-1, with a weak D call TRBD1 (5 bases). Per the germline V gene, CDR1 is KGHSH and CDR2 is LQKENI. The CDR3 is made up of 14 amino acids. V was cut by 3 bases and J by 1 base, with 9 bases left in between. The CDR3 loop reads CASSPETANTEAFF. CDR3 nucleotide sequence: TGTGCCAGCTCACCGGAGACAGCGAACACTGAAGCTTTCTTT.

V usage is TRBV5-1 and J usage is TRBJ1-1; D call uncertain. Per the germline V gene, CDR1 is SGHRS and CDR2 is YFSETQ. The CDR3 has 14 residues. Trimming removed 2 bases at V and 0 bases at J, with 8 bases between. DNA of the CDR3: TGCGCCAGCAGCTTCGGAGACGTGAACACTGAAGCTTTCTTT. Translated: CASSFGDVNTEAFF.

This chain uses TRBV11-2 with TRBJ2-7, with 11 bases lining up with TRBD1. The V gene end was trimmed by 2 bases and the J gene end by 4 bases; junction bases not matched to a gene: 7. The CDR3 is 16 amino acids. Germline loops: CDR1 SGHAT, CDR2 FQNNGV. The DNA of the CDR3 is TGTGCCAGCAGCTTACCATCTGGGACAGGGGGGTACGAGCAGTACTTC. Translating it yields CASSLPSGTGGYEQYF. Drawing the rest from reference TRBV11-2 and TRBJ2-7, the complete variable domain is EAGVAQSPRYKIIEKRQSVAFWCNPISGHATLYWYQQILGQGPKLLIQFQNNGVVDDSQLPKDRFSAERLKGVDSTLKIQPAKLEDSAVYLCASSLPSGTGGYEQYFGPGTRLTVT.

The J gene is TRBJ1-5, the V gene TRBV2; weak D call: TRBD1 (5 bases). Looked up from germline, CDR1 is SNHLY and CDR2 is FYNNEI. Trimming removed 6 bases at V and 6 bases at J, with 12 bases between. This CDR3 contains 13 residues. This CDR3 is CASSFGGGQPQHF. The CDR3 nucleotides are TGTGCCAGCAGCTTCGGGGGGGGTCAGCCCCAGCATTTT.

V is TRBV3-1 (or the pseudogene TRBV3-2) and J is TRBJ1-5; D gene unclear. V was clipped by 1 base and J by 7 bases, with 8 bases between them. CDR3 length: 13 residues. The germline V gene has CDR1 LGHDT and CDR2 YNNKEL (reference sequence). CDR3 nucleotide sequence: TGTGCCAGCAGCCAAGTGGGAGAGCAGCCCCAGCATTTT. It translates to CASSQVGEQPQHF.

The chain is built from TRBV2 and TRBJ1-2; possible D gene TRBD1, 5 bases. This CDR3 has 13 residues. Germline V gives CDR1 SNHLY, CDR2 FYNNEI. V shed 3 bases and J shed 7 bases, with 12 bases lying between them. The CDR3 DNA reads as TGTGCCAGCAGTGATAGCGGGGCGAGTGGCTACACCTTC. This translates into CASSDSGASGYTF.

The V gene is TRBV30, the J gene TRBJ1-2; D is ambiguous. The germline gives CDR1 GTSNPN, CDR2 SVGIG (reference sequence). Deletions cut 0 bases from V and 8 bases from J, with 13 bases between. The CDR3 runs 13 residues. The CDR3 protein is CAWSVPPTKGYTF. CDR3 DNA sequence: TGTGCCTGGAGTGTACCCCCCACAAAAGGCTACACCTTC.

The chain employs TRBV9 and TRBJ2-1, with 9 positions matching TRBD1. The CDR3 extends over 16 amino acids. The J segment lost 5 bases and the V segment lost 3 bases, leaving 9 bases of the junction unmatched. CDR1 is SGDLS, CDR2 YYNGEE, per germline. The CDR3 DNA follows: TGTGCCAGCAGCGCGAGAGCCGGGACAGGGCACAATGAGCAGTTCTTC. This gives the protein CASSARAGTGHNEQFF.

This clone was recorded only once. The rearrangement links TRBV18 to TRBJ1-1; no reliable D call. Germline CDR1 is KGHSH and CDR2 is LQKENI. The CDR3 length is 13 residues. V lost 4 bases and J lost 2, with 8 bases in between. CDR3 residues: CASSLHSNTEAFF. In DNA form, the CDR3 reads TGTGCCAGCTCACTCCATAGTAACACTGAAGCTTTCTTT.

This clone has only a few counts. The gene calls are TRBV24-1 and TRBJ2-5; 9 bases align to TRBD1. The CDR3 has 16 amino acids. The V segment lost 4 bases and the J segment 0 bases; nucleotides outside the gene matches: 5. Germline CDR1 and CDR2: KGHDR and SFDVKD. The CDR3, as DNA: TGTGCCACCAGTGAGCGGGACAGGGAGTACCAAGAGACCCAGTACTTC. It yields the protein CATSERDREYQETQYF.

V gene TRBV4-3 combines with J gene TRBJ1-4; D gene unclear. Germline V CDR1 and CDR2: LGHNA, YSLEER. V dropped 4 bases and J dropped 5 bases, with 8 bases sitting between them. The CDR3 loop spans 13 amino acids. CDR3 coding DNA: TGCGCCAGCAGCCCTCGACTGAATGAAAAACTGTTTTTT. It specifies CASSPRLNEKLFF.

For the CDR3, the DNA is TGTGCCAGCAGCCAGAGCGGTGAGCAGTTCTTC. Its protein is CASSQSGEQFF. The chain couples TRBV11-2 to TRBJ2-1; TRBD2 is a possible D gene (5 bases). The CDR3 is made up of 11 amino acids. Germline lookup yields CDR1 SGHAT and CDR2 FQNNGV. V shed 5 bases and J shed 9 bases, with 8 bases lying between them.

The CDR3 reads CASSRLERSNEQFF. The CDR3, as DNA: TGCGCCAGCAGCCGACTAGAGAGGAGCAATGAGCAGTTCTTC. The V and J genes are TRBV4-1 and TRBJ2-1; D might be TRBD2 (6 bases). This CDR3 is 14 amino acids long. Trimming took off 4 bases at V and 6 bases at J, with 13 bases between the two ends. From germline, CDR1 is MGHRA and CDR2 YSYEKL.

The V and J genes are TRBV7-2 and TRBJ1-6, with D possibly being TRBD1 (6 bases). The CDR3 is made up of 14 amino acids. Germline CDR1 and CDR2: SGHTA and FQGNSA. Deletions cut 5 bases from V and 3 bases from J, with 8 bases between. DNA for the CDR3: TGTGCCAGCAGCCGGACAGTCTATAATTCACCCCTCCACTTT. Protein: CASSRTVYNSPLHF.

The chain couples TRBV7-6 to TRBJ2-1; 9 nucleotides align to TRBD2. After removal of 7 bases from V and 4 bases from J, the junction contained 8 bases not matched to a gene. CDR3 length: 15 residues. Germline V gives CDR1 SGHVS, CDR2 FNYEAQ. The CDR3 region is CASTRGAGGYNEQFF. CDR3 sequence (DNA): TGTGCCAGCACCCGTGGGGCGGGGGGGTACAATGAGCAGTTCTTC.

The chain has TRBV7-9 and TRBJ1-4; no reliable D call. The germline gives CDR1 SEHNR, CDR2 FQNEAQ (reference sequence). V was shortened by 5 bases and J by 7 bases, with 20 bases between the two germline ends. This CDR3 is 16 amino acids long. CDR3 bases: TGTGCCAGCAGCCGGAGGTACTTTGGTTTCCGTGAAAAACTGTTTTTT. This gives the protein CASSRRYFGFREKLFF.

CDR3 sequence: CSVGRAGANVLTF. The CDR3 region has the DNA TGCAGCGTTGGCAGGGCGGGGGCCAACGTCCTGACTTTC. The chain joins TRBV29-1 to TRBJ2-6; D might be TRBD1 (5 bases). Germline V gives CDR1 SQVTM, CDR2 ANQGSEA. The CDR3 consists of 13 residues. V gave up 4 bases and J gave up 4 bases, with 8 bases separating them.

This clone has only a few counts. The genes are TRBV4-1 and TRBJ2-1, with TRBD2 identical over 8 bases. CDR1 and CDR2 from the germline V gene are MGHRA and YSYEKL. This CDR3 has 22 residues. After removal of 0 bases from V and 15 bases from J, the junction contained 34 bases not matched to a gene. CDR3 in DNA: TGCGCCAGCAGCCAAGAAATGGTGGGCCGGGGGGGCACTTTTTCCCTTCTTCAACCCCCGTTCTTC. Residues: CASSQEMVGRGGTFSLLQPPFF.

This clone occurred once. CDR3 coding DNA: TGCGCCAGCAGCCAAGTGTGGCCTAGCGGGGGGATGTACAATGAGCAGTTCTTC. It codes for CASSQVWPSGGMYNEQFF. This chain joins TRBV4-1 and TRBJ2-1, with TRBD2 matching 11 bases. V was clipped by 1 base and J by 4 bases; unmatched bases: 9. Germline V gene lookup returns CDR1 MGHRA and CDR2 YSYEKL. This CDR3 is 18 amino acids long.

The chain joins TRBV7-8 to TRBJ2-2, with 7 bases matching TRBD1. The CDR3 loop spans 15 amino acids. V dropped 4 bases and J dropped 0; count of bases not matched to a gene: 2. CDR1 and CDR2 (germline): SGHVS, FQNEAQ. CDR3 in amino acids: CASSSTGSNTGELFF. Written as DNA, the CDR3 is TGTGCCAGCAGCTCGACAGGGTCGAACACCGGGGAGCTGTTTTTT.

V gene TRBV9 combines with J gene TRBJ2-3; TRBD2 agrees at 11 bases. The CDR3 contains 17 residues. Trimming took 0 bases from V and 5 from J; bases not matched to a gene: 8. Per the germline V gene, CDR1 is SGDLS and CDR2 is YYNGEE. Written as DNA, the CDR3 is TGTGCCAGCAGCGTAGTCGGTAGCGGGGGGGCGGGAGATACGCAGTATTTT. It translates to CASSVVGSGGAGDTQYF.

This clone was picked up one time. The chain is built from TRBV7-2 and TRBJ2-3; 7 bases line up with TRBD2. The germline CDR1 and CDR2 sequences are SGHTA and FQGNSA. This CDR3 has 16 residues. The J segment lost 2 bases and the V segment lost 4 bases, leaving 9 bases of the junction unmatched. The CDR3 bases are TGTGCCAGCAGCTCGGGTGGGGGGGGTGCCACAGATACGCAGTATTTT. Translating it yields CASSSGGGGATDTQYF.

The CDR3 region is CASSSDGTLPTGELFF. The CDR3 nucleotides read TGTGCCAGTAGTTCAGACGGGACTCTACCCACCGGGGAGCTGTTTTTT. The chain links TRBV19 to TRBJ2-2, with D possibly matching TRBD2 (6 bases). Germline V lookup: CDR1 LNHDA, CDR2 SQIVND (reference sequence). V dropped 5 bases and J dropped 4 bases, with 17 bases sitting between them. This CDR3 contains 16 residues.